Sequencing of this TCR beta chain was carried out in a study of CD8+ T cells in alopecia areata. About the study: Skin from roughly 6-13-month-old C3H/HeJ graft donors with spontaneous alopecia went to approximately 6-11-week-old female C3H/HeJ mice. Study-wide findings and caveats: Scalp sample data also include resident alphabeta T cells from normal skin. It was less clear whether patients shared TCRs than it was in mice, possibly because of HLA. More clonal than normal scalp was lesional scalp, particularly alopecia totalis/universalis.

Concerning this clone itself: Its antigen is not identified. Gene and germline names: mouse. With the read ending 4 residues before the CDR3 end, the germline J gene is used to fill in that end.

Extracted RNA was reverse transcribed into cDNA, the sequencing template. Clones were read by immunoSEQ multiplex PCR, and TCRdb kept only the in-frame ones, dropping some. This sample shows around 100,000 clones and no singletons; about 18% rests with the ten largest. V gave up 3 bases and J gave up 2 bases, with 11 bases separating them. Per the germline V gene, CDR1 is FNHDT and CDR2 is SITEND (reference sequence). This CDR3 is built from 14 residues. This TCR derives from a C3H/HeJ mouse with alopecia areata. MHC haplotype of the strain: H2-k. The specimen was lesional skin. The genes are TRBV19 and TRBJ1-2; no clear D. The CDR3 protein is CASSRSNKNSDYTF. The CDR3 DNA, read in part, is TGTGCCAGCAGTAGAAGTAACAAGAACTCC.